One and the same sample provided the 5 T cell receptor beta chains below, sequenced in a study of cytomegalovirus exposure and HLA in healthy donors. Amplification used 60 Vbeta primers and 13 Jbeta primers. Profiling relied on immunoSEQ multiplex PCR, and the TCRdb table lists in-frame clones only, not all of them. The sample carries more than 140,000 clones, less than 65% recorded once. What was sequenced was PBMCs. These receptors originate from a woman aged 25 to 45 in good health and CMV-seropositive.

This CDR3 is CASSRLGGEQFF. The CDR3 DNA sequence: TGTGCCAGCAGCCGACTCGGGGGTGAGCAGTTCTTC. The chain couples TRBV7-9 to TRBJ2-1; tentative D call: TRBD2 (6 bases). The germline V gene encodes CDR1 SEHNR and CDR2 FQNEAQ (reference sequence). V was shortened by 5 bases and J by 9 bases, with 11 bases between the two germline ends. This CDR3 contains 12 residues. The full variable domain, completed using reference TRBV7-9 and TRBJ2-1, is DTGVSQNPRHKITKRGQNVTFRCDPISEHNRLYWYRQTLGQGPEFLTYFQNEAQLEKSRLLSDRFSAERPKGSFSTLEIQRTEQGDSAMYLCASSRLGGEQFFGPGTRLTVL.

This clone was picked up one time. The chain has TRBV9 and TRBJ1-4, with 8 bases matching TRBD1. The CDR3 extends over 15 amino acids. Trimming took 0 bases from V and 5 from J; bases not matched to a gene: 3. Germline V gene lookup returns CDR1 SGDLS and CDR2 YYNGEE. The CDR3 loop is CASSVGGQANEKLFF. The CDR3 DNA is TGTGCCAGCAGCGTAGGGGGACAGGCGAATGAAAAACTGTTTTTT.

The chain carries TRBV10-2 and TRBJ1-4; D unresolved. In germline, CDR1 is WSHSY, CDR2 SAAADI. The CDR3 loop spans 17 amino acids. The V end lost 5 bases, the J end lost 3 bases, and 19 bases lay between the germline ends. The CDR3 protein is CASSKSFTEIPNEKLFF. The CDR3 nucleotides are TGCGCCAGCAGTAAAAGCTTTACTGAGATCCCTAATGAAAAACTGTTTTTT.

DNA for the CDR3: TGTGCCAGTAGAAGACAGGCTTCTGAAAAACTGTTTTTT. It translates to CASRRQASEKLFF. This chain links TRBV19 with TRBJ1-4, with a tentative D call TRBD1 (6 bases). CDR3 length equals 13 residues. Per germline, CDR1 LNHDA and CDR2 SQIVND (reference sequence). The ends were cut back, 6 bases at V and 7 bases at J, with 12 bases in the middle.

The DNA of the CDR3 is TGTGCCAGCAGCTCCGGTGGGGGGGGTGAGCAGTTCTTC. It codes for CASSSGGGGEQFF. V usage is TRBV7-6 and J usage is TRBJ2-1; TRBD2 agrees at 7 bases. CDR1 is SGHVS, CDR2 FNYEAQ, per germline. The V and J ends lost 4 bases and 9 bases, in that order; junction bases with no gene match: 6. The CDR3 totals 13 residues.